This T cell receptor (beta chain) was retrieved from a study of blood T cell repertoires in COVID-19. Study information: Both acute and convalescent COVID-19 samples were obtained from the United States, Italy and Spain. The cDNA or gDNA used as material had been derived from T cells, B-cell-depleted T cells, or PBMCs.

This clone was picked up one time. Original methodology: Using reference gene primer amplification, nucleated cell counts were estimated. This table comes from immunoSEQ multiplex PCR, and its TCRdb copy is limited to in-frame clones, with some not included. That table is the source of V, J and clone size, and D and trimming were worked out from the DNA. This table holds approximately 110,000 clones, under 90% found once. The CDR3 length is 19 residues. The chain couples TRBV21-1 to TRBJ1-1; no check of the table's D call, TRBD1, against the DNA was made. TRBV21-1 has pseudogene status. This TCR came from an older man with acute or convalescent COVID-19. What was sequenced was peripheral blood. The CDR3: CASSKDLFSGTGGDTEAFF. CDR3 bases: TGTGCCAGCAGCAAAGACCTATTTTCCGGGACAGGGGGGGACACTGAAGCTTTCTTT.